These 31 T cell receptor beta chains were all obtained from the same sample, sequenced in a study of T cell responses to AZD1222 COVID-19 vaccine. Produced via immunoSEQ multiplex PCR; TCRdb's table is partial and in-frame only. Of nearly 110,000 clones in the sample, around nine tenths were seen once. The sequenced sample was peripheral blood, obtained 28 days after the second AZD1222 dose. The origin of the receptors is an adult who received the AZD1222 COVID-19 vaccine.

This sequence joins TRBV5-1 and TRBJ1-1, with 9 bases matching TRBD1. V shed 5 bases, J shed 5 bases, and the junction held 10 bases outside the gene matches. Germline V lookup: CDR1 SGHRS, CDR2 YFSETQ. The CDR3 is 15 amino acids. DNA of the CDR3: TGCGCCAGCAGAACCCCGGACAGGGGTGATACTGAAGCTTTCTTT. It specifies CASRTPDRGDTEAFF.

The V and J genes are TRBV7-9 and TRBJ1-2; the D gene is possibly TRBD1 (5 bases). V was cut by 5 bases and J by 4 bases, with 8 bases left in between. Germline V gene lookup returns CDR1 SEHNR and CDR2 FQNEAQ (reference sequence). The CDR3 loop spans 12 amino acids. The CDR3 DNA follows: TGTGCCAGCAGCGCAGACAGCTATGGCTACACCTTC. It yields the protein CASSADSYGYTF.

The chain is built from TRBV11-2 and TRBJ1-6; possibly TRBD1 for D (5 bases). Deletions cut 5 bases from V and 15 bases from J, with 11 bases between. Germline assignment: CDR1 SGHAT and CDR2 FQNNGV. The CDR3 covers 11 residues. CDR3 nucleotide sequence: TGTGCCAGCAGCCGGGGGGGGGTCCTCCACTTT. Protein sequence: CASSRGGVLHF.

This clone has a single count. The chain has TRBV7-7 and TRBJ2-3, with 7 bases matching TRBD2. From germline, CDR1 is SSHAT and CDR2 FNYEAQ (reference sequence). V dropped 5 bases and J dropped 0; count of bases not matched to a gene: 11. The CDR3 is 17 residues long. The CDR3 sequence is CASSPDRGVSSTDTQYF. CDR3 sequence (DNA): TGTGCCAGCAGCCCCGACCGGGGGGTGTCTAGCACAGATACGCAGTATTTT. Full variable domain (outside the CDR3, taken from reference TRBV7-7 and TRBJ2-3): GAGVSQSPRYKVTKRGQDVTLRCDPISSHATLYWYQQALGQGPEFLTYFNYEAQPDKSGLPSDRFSAERPEGSISTLTIQRTEQRDSAMYRCASSPDRGVSSTDTQYFGPGTRLTVL.

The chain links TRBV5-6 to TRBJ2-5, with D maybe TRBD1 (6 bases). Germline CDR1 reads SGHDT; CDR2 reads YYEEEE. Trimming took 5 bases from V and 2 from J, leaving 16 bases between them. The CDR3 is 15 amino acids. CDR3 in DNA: TGTGCCAGCAGAGCTCGGACAGCCCCACAAGAGACCCAGTACTTC. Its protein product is CASRARTAPQETQYF.

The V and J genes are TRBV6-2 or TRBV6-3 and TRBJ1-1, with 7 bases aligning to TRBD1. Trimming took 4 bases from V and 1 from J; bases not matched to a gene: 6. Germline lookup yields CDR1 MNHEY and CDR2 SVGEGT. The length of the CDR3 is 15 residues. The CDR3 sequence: CASSSYRTGNTEAFF. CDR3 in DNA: TGTGCCAGCAGTTCCTACCGGACAGGGAACACTGAAGCTTTCTTT.

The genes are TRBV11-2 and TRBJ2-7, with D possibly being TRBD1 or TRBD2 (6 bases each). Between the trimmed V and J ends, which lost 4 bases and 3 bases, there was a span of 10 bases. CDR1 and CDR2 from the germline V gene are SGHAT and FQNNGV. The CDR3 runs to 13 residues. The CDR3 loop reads CASSYGGGYEQYF. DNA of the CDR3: TGTGCCAGCAGCTACGGAGGGGGCTACGAGCAGTACTTC.

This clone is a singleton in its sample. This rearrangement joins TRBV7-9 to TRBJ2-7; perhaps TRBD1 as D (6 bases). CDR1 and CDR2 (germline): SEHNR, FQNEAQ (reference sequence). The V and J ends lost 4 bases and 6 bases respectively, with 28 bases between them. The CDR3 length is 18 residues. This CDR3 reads CASSSKDSRPPYGVEQYF. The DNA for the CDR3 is TGTGCCAGCAGCTCCAAGGACAGCCGACCTCCCTACGGGGTCGAGCAGTACTTC.

CDR3 DNA sequence: TGTGCCAGCAGCGTAGGGGGGGAATTTGGTCAGCCCCAGCATTTT. It encodes CASSVGGEFGQPQHF. The rearrangement joins TRBV9 to TRBJ1-5; TRBD1 is a possible D gene (5 bases). The V and J ends lost 0 bases and 6 bases respectively, with 13 bases between them. The CDR3 loop spans 15 amino acids. Germline CDR1 reads SGDLS; CDR2 reads YYNGEE.

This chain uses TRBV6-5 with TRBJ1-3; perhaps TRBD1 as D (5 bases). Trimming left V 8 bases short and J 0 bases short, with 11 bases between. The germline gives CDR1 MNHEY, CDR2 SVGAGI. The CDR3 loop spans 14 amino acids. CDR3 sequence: CASQVGGSGNTIYF. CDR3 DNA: TGTGCCAGCCAAGTGGGGGGCTCTGGAAACACCATATATTTT.

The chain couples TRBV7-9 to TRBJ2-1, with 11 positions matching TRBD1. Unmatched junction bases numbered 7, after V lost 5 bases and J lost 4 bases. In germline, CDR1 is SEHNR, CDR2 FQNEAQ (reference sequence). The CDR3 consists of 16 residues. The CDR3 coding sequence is TGTGCCAGCAGCCCCTCGGACAGGGGGCTGTACAATGAGCAGTTCTTC. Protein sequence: CASSPSDRGLYNEQFF.

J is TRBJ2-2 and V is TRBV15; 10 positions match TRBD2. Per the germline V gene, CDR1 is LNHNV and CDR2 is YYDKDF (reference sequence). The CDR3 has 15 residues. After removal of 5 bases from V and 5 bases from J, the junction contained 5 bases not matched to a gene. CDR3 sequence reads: CATSARTSGTGELFF. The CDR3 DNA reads TGTGCCACCAGCGCGCGGACTAGCGGAACCGGGGAGCTGTTTTTT.

CDR3: CASSFEDSSPLHF. CDR3 coding DNA: TGTGCCAGCAGCTTTGAGGATAGTTCACCCCTCCACTTT. This sequence joins TRBV7-2 and TRBJ1-6; D ambiguous. There are 13 residues in the CDR3. Germline CDR1 reads SGHTA; CDR2 reads FQGNSA. V was shortened by 3 bases and J by 9 bases, with 9 bases between the two germline ends.

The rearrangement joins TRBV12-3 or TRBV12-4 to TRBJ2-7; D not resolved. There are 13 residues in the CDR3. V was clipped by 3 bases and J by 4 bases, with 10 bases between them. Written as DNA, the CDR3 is TGTGCCAGCAGTTTGGACCCTAGGTACGAGCAGTACTTC. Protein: CASSLDPRYEQYF.

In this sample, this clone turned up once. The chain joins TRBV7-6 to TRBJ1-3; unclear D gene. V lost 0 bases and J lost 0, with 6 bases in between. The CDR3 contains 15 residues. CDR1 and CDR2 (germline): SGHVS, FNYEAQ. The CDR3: CASSLAMNSGNTIYF. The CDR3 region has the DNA TGTGCCAGCAGCTTAGCCATGAACTCTGGAAACACCATATATTTT.

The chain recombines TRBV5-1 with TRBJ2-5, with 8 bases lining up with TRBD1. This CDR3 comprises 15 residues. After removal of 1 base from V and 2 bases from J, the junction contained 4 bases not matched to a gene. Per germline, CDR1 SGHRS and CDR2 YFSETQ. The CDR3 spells CASSLNTGGQETQYF. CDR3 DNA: TGCGCCAGCAGCTTGAACACAGGGGGGCAAGAGACCCAGTACTTC.

The chain's CDR3 is CASSYSSQSDPVSYEQYF. CDR3 nucleotides: TGTGCCAGCAGTTACTCCTCTCAATCGGACCCGGTCTCCTACGAGCAGTACTTC. The chain employs TRBV6-2 or TRBV6-3 and TRBJ2-7; no firm D call. V was shortened by 0 bases and J by 0 bases, with 18 bases between the two germline ends. CDR1 MNHEY and CDR2 SVGEGT come from the germline V gene. The CDR3 consists of 18 residues.

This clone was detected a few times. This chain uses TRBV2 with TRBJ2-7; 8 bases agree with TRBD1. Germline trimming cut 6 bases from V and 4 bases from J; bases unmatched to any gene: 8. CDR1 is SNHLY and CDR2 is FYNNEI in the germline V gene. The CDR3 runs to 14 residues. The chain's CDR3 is CASRRTGLRYEQYF. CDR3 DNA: TGTGCCAGCAGGAGGACAGGGTTGAGGTACGAGCAGTACTTC.

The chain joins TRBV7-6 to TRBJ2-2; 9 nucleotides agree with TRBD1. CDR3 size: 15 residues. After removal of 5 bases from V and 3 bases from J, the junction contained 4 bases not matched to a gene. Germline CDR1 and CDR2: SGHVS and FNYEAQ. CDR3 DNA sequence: TGTGCCAGCAGCCGTACAGGGGGCGACACCGGGGAGCTGTTTTTT. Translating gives CASSRTGGDTGELFF.

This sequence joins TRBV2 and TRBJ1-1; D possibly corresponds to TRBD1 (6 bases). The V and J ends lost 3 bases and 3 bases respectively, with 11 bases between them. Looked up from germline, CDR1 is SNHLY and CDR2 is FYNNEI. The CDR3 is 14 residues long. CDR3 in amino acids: CASSDPGADTEAFF. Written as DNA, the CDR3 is TGTGCCAGCAGTGATCCAGGGGCGGACACTGAAGCTTTCTTT.

CDR3 DNA sequence: TGTGCCAGCAGTTTGGGGTGGGCCTATAATTCACCCCTCCACTTT. Its protein is CASSLGWAYNSPLHF. The rearrangement links TRBV28 to TRBJ1-6; D not certain. The CDR3 loop spans 15 amino acids. V shed 3 bases and J shed 2 bases, with 8 bases lying between them. CDR1 is MDHEN, CDR2 SYDVKM, per germline.

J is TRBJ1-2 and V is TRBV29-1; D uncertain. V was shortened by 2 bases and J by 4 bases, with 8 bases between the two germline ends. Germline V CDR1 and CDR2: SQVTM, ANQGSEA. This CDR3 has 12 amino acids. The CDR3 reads CSVETRLYGYTF. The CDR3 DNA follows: TGCAGCGTTGAAACACGTCTCTATGGCTACACCTTC.

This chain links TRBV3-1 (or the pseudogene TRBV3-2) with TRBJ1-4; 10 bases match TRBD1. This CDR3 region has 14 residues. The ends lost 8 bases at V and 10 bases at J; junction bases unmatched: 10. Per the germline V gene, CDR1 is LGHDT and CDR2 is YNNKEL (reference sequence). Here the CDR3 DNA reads TGTGCCAGCTGTTACGACAGGGGGCGAGGAAAACTGTTTTTT. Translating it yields CASCYDRGRGKLFF.

The CDR3 sequence: CASSGGRTMNSGANVLTF. The DNA for the CDR3 is TGTGCCAGCAGTGGGGGTCGGACAATGAACTCTGGGGCCAACGTCCTGACTTTC. V is TRBV7-9 and J is TRBJ2-6; D might be TRBD1 or TRBD2, each matching 5 bases. The CDR3 is 18 amino acids. Per germline, CDR1 SEHNR and CDR2 FQNEAQ (reference sequence). The V end was cut by 6 bases, the J end by 0 bases, with 18 bases between. The full variable domain, rest sourced from reference TRBV7-9 and TRBJ2-6, is DTGVSQNPRHKITKRGQNVTFRCDPISEHNRLYWYRQTLGQGPEFLTYFQNEAQLEKSRLLSDRFSAERPKGSFSTLEIQRTEQGDSAMYLCASSGGRTMNSGANVLTFGAGSRLTVL.

The CDR3 protein is CASSLEAGATYGYTF. The CDR3 DNA reads as TGCGCCAGCAGCTTGGAGGCGGGAGCCACCTATGGCTACACCTTC. V is TRBV5-1 and J is TRBJ1-2; D is ambiguous. This CDR3 is 15 amino acids long. Between the trimmed V and J ends, which lost 0 bases and 4 bases, there was a span of 13 bases. Germline CDR1 and CDR2: SGHRS and YFSETQ.

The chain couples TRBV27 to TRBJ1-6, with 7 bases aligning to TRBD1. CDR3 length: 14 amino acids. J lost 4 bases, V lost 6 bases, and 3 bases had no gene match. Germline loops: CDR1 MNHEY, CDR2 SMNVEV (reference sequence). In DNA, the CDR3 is TGTGCCAGCAGAACGACAGGGTATAATTCACCCCTCCACTTT. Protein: CASRTTGYNSPLHF.

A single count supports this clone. CDR3 coding DNA: TGTGCCAGCAGCCAAGGGACAGTTGATAATTCACCCCTCCACTTT. Translation gives CASSQGTVDNSPLHF. This chain links TRBV7-9 with TRBJ1-6, with TRBD1 identical over 7 bases. V lost 5 bases to trimming and J lost 5 bases; unmatched junction nucleotides: 6. The CDR3 runs to 15 residues. The germline V gene has CDR1 SEHNR and CDR2 FQNEAQ (reference sequence). The full variable domain, its missing parts supplied by reference TRBV7-9 and TRBJ1-6, is DTGVSQNPRHKITKRGQNVTFRCDPISEHNRLYWYRQTLGQGPEFLTYFQNEAQLEKSRLLSDRFSAERPKGSFSTLEIQRTEQGDSAMYLCASSQGTVDNSPLHFGNGTRLTVT.

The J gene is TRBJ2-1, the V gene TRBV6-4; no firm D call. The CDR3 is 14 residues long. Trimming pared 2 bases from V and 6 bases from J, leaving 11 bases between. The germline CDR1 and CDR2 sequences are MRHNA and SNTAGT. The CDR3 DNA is TGTGCCAGCAGTGACGGGTACCTGGGCAATGAGCAGTTCTTC. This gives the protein CASSDGYLGNEQFF.

CDR3 sequence reads: CASSITVGTYEQYF. The CDR3 coding sequence is TGTGCCAGTAGTATAACGGTCGGTACCTACGAGCAGTACTTC. The rearrangement links TRBV19 to TRBJ2-7, with D hard to call. The CDR3 contains 14 residues. Trimming cost V 2 bases and J 2 bases, with 10 bases left between them. Per germline, CDR1 LNHDA and CDR2 SQIVND (reference sequence).

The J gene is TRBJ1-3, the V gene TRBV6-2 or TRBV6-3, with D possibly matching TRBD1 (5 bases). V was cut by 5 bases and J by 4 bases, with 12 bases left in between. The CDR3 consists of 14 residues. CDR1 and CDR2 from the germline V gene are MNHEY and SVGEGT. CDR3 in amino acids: CASSPQGGGNTIYF. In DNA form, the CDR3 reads TGTGCCAGCAGTCCCCAGGGAGGCGGAAACACCATATATTTT.

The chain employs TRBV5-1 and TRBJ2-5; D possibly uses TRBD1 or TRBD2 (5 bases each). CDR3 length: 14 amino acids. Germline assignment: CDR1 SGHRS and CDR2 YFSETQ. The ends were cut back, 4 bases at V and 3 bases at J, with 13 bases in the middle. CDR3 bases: TGCGCCAGCAGCCTGGCTAGAGGGGAAGAGACCCAGTACTTC. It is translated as CASSLARGEETQYF.